The clone carrying this TCR beta chain was seen a single time. Antigen specificity is unknown. This CDR3 contains 13 residues. Deletions cut 0 bases from V and 6 bases from J, with 7 bases between. Per germline, CDR1 SGHRS and CDR2 YFSETQ. Genomic DNA served as template for TCR beta VDJ and CDR3 profiling. TCRdb re-called the reads with MiXCR, one entry per CDR3 protein. Of 200,000 to 250,000 distinct CDR3 sequences in the sample, 65% were seen once. The patients chosen for sequencing had shown expansion of CD8+CD57+ cells (detected by flow cytometry). The study sampled blood from patients who had received no therapy. The data were taken from a study of CD8+CD57+ T cells in acquired aplastic anemia. In the study overall: DNA per sorted CD4+ or CD8+ sample ranged about 0.19 to 30 ug, averaging approximately 3.1 ug. Notes on the study in general: Patients and controls shared approximately 28 CD8+ CDR3 sequences.

The sample was sorted CD4+, CD8+, or CD8+CD57+ T cells (not recorded which) from PBMCs. This TCR came from a human donor with aplastic anemia. This chain joins TRBV5-1 and TRBJ2-1; D ambiguous. This chain's CDR3 is CASSLGPTNEQFF. CDR3 nucleotide sequence: TGCGCCAGCAGCTTGGGGCCGACCAATGAGCAGTTCTTC.